This TCR beta chain was obtained from a study of blood T cells in healthy people across ages. Study-wide results and limits: Estimated diversity across one million T cells was deemed an underestimate.

Germline V gene data show CDR1 as SGHTA and CDR2 as FQGNSA. CDR3 length: 14 residues. Deletions cut 2 bases from V and 3 bases from J, with 9 bases between. Then a second PCR, running roughly 6 to 11 cycles, was carried out with a sample-barcoded 5' primer and a J-beta primer mix. Every cDNA was tagged by a template-switch adaptor with 12 random nucleotides. From the 5' RACE reads, TCRdb called clonotypes with MiXCR, one entry per CDR3 protein. Here the sample spans fewer than 1,000,000 distinct CDR3 sequences, 35% to 60% being singletons. Notes on this clonotype: Its antigen is unidentified.

The receptor's source is a man aged 80 or over in good health. Sequencing was done on a sample of blood. V gene TRBV7-2 combines with J gene TRBJ2-3, with D possibly matching TRBD2 (6 bases). The CDR3 sequence is CASSLKLATDTQYF. CDR3 DNA sequence: TGTGCCAGCAGCTTAAAACTAGCAACAGATACGCAGTATTTT. The full variable domain, in which reference TRBV7-2 and TRBJ2-3 provide the parts outside the CDR3, is GAGVSQSPSNKVTEKGKDVELRCDPISGHTALYWYRQSLGQGLEFLIYFQGNSAPDKSGLPSDRFSAERTGGSVSTLTIQRTQQEDSAVYLCASSLKLATDTQYFGPGTRLTVL.